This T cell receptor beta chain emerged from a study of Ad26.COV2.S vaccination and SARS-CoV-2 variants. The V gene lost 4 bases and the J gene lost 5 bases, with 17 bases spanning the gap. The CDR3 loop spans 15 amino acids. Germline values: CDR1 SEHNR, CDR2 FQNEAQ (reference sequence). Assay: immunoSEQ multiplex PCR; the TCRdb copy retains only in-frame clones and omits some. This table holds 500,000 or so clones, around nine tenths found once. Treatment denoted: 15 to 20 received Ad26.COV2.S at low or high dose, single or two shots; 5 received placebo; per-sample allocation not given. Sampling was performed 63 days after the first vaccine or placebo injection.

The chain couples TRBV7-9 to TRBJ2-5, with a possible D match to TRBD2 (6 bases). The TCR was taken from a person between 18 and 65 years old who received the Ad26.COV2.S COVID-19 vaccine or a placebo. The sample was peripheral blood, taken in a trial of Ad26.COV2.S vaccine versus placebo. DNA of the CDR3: TGTGCCAGCAGCTCGGGACTCCTCTCTGCGGAGACCCAGTACTTC. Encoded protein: CASSSGLLSAETQYF.